This TCR beta chain was captured in a study of radiotherapy plus CTLA-4 blockade in lung cancer. The ends were cut back, 6 bases at V and 7 bases at J, with 9 bases in the middle. The CDR3 has 11 residues. Germline CDR1 SNHLY, CDR2 FYNNEI. Study conclusions and caveats: Per reports, early blood T cell clone dynamics, plus interferon-beta, forecast response most strongly. Radiotherapy with ipilimumab was followed by blood expansion of tumor-derived clones.

The assay was immunoSEQ multiplex PCR, and TCRdb's table has in-frame clones only and misses some. The sample consists of about 24,000 clones, around 71% of them appearing once. Note on this clone: What it binds is not known.

The rearrangement uses TRBV2 and TRBJ1-1; D is unclear. This receptor was taken from a human donor with non-small cell lung cancer whose response to radiotherapy plus ipilimumab could not be evaluated. Specimen: peripheral blood, collected from a patient treated with radiotherapy plus ipilimumab. CDR3 in amino acids: CASSLEYEAFF. DNA of the CDR3: TGTGCCAGCAGCCTAGAGTATGAAGCTTTCTTT.